This TCR beta chain was profiled in a study of T cells after yellow fever vaccination (dated by TCRdb to between 2018 and 2020). For the wider study: The SMART-Seq v4 Ultra Low Input RNA kit was used to prepare libraries from fractions with low cell numbers. To follow T-cell clones before and after both primary and booster YFV17D yellow fever vaccination, bulk TCR alpha and beta repertoires underwent longitudinal sequencing. The cohort comprised two healthy male donors, one aged 18 to 30 and one aged 30 to 39 years. Blood samples were taken at several timepoints before and after primary and secondary immunization, and bulk PBMC replicates and cell subsets were isolated. Results the study describes overall, beyond this receptor: A small share of clonotypes was detected in both CD4 and CD8 compartments, with the overlap likely arising from convergent recombination. Only a couple of donors were included in the study, so the extent to which the findings can be generalized is limited. Most clones expanded after primary vaccination were re-detected after the booster (almost 97% of CD4 and approximately 85% of CD8), suggesting broad memory maintenance. Because abundant contaminating clonotypes from the bulk population could be contained in FACS-sorted repertoires, computational filtering was required. Compared with the primary T-cell response, the secondary T-cell response was faster but weaker, reaching its peak on day 5 rather than on day 15.

The treatment or condition label for this specimen denotes: live attenuated yellow fever vaccine strain. At each blood-draw timepoint, two biological replicates of bulk PBMCs were obtained. A standard Ficoll-Paque protocol was used to isolate PBMCs from peripheral blood. RNA was extracted with TriZol from bulk PBMCs, CD4 and CD8 fractions, and dextramer-positive and dextramer-negative fractions. TCRdb names Illumina NovaSeq 6000 as the instrument used. TCR cDNA was made using 5'RACE template switching, a step that added a universal primer site and unique molecular identifiers. Priming for cDNA synthesis came from both the TCR alpha and TCR beta constant segments. Libraries were amplified in two PCR steps, with sample barcodes and sequencing adapters added in the second step. Libraries were sequenced on Illumina HiSeq 2500 (2x100 bp) or NovaSeq (2x150 bp). The published analysis was carried out like this. MIGEC handled demultiplexing of reads and collapsing into UMI consensus sequences, while MiXCR performed V(D)J alignment. Using edgeR on replicate PBMC samples, clonotypes were called vaccine-responding if FDR was below 0.01 and the log2 fold change was above 5 up to day 15. Each bulk clonotype was labeled CD4 or CD8 based on which sequenced repertoire, CD4 or CD8, contained the clonotype at higher abundance. TCRdb itself trimmed the public reads at Q25 with fastp, ran MiXCR and retained productive beta chains. Merged by CDR3 protein, the rows form single entries marked with the most common genes and DNA. The V and J calls reflect TCRdb's pipeline rather than the authors' work. The sample table contains a few hundred thousand distinct CDR3 sequences; only one count was recorded for approximately 19% of them. The ten largest clones take up roughly a sixth of the sample.

V ends up 2 bases short and J 2 bases short, with an unmatched junction base count of 6. The germline V gene sets CDR1 to LGHNA and CDR2 to YSLEER. The CDR3 holds 15 amino acids from the cysteine to the phenylalanine. Kept here is only the CDR3 DNA, which spans 45 bases and is read in frame from base 1. Regarding this clonotype: Its target antigen remains unknown. No base qualities exist here, and no much larger clone lies one base off it.

The sample was PBMCs, taken before the yellow fever booster vaccination. The chain links TRBV4-3 with TRBJ2-7, with 7 bases matching TRBD2. This TCR derives from a man aged 18-30 years who received the YFV17D yellow fever vaccine. CDR3 reads: CASSQSAAGTYEQYF. In nucleotides, the sequence is TGCGCCAGCAGCCAATCCGCAGCGGGAACCTACGAGCAGTACTTC.